A selection of T cell receptor beta chains follows, all from one sample in a study of control samples from healthy donors and cancer patients. Data came from immunoSEQ multiplex PCR; TCRdb stores just in-frame clones and leaves some out. The table has around 70,000 clones, about 95% seen once; the top ten hold 2.8%. Sequencing was performed on blood. The receptor set was obtained from a woman aged 25-40 years in good health. CDR3s include the opening cysteine and the closing phenylalanine or tryptophan. Each record gives: CDR3 protein, CDR3 DNA, clone size, J gene, D gene, V gene. A D gene is named only where the DNA matches it firmly. Expanded clones are given a class, and other clones once, few, many or no size at all.

CDR3aa: CATSRRTGNTEAFF
CDR3nt: TGTGCCACCAGCAGGAGAACAGGGAACACTGAAGCTTTCTTT
abundance: once
j_gene: TRBJ1-1
d_gene: .
v_gene: TRBV15

CDR3aa: CASSQDSHLGSGEQFF
CDR3nt: TGTGCCAGCAGCCAAGATAGCCATTTAGGTTCCGGTGAGCAGTTCTTC
abundance: .
j_gene: TRBJ2-1
d_gene: .
v_gene: TRBV3-1/TRBV3-2

CDR3aa: CASSSNRVQETQYF
CDR3nt: TGTGCCAGCAGTTCAAACCGGGTCCAAGAGACCCAGTACTTC
abundance: .
j_gene: TRBJ2-5
d_gene: .
v_gene: TRBV28

CDR3aa: CASRKTGGENNEQFF
CDR3nt: TGTGCCAGCAGAAAGACAGGGGGCGAAAACAATGAGCAGTTCTTC
abundance: .
j_gene: TRBJ2-1
d_gene: TRBD1
v_gene: TRBV7-3

CDR3aa: CASSENLGGRGEQFF
CDR3nt: TGTGCCAGCAGTGAAAATTTAGGGGGCCGGGGAGAGCAGTTCTTC
abundance: .
j_gene: TRBJ2-1
d_gene: TRBD1
v_gene: TRBV6-1

CDR3aa: CASSLGPSPRTGMGTEAFF
CDR3nt: TGTGCCAGCAGCTTAGGCCCCTCCCCTAGGACAGGGATGGGTACTGAAGCTTTCTTT
abundance: .
j_gene: TRBJ1-1
d_gene: TRBD1
v_gene: TRBV7-6

CDR3aa: CASRGTGFTEAFF
CDR3nt: TGTGCCAGCAGGGGTACAGGGTTCACTGAAGCTTTCTTT
abundance: .
j_gene: TRBJ1-1
d_gene: .
v_gene: TRBV27

CDR3aa: CASSQEIGRVGQTQYF
CDR3nt: TGTGCCAGCAGCCAAGAGATTGGGAGGGTGGGGCAGACCCAGTACTTC
abundance: .
j_gene: TRBJ2-5
d_gene: TRBD2
v_gene: TRBV3-1/TRBV3-2

CDR3aa: CASRRNGQNNDQPQHF
CDR3nt: TGTGCCAGTAGGCGGAATGGGCAGAACAACGATCAGCCCCAGCATTTT
abundance: once
j_gene: TRBJ1-5
d_gene: .
v_gene: TRBV19

CDR3aa: CASRTDNYEQYF
CDR3nt: TGTGCCAGCAGGACAGATAACTACGAGCAGTACTTC
abundance: .
j_gene: TRBJ2-7
d_gene: .
v_gene: TRBV28

CDR3aa: CASSELKGVNTEAFF
CDR3nt: TGTGCCAGCAGTGAATTAAAAGGGGTGAACACTGAAGCTTTCTTT
abundance: .
j_gene: TRBJ1-1
d_gene: .
v_gene: TRBV25-1

CDR3aa: CASSQDTDDGYTF
CDR3nt: TGTGCCAGCAGCCAAGATACGGATGATGGCTACACCTTC
abundance: .
j_gene: TRBJ1-2
d_gene: .
v_gene: TRBV3-1/TRBV3-2

CDR3aa: CASIHHGYEQYF
CDR3nt: TGTGCCAGCATCCATCACGGGTACGAGCAGTACTTC
abundance: .
j_gene: TRBJ2-7
d_gene: .
v_gene: TRBV11-2

CDR3aa: CASSFGGEVPQHF
CDR3nt: TGTGCCAGCAGCTTCGGGGGTGAGGTTCCCCAGCATTTT
abundance: .
j_gene: TRBJ1-5
d_gene: .
v_gene: TRBV5-6

CDR3aa: CASSPRDRDSPLHF
CDR3nt: TGTGCCAGCTCACCACGGGACAGGGATTCACCCCTCCACTTT
abundance: .
j_gene: TRBJ1-6
d_gene: TRBD1
v_gene: TRBV18

CDR3aa: CASSFDRDNSPLHF
CDR3nt: TGCGCCAGCAGTTTTGACAGGGATAATTCACCCCTCCACTTT
abundance: .
j_gene: TRBJ1-6
d_gene: TRBD1
v_gene: TRBV5-1

CDR3aa: CASSIILWGAGGYTF
CDR3nt: TGTGCCAGTAGTATAATACTTTGGGGCGCGGGGGGCTACACCTTC
abundance: .
j_gene: TRBJ1-2
d_gene: .
v_gene: TRBV19

CDR3aa: CASSLWGPGATNEKLFF
CDR3nt: TGTGCCAGCAGCTTATGGGGCCCCGGTGCAACTAATGAAAAACTGTTTTTT
abundance: few
j_gene: TRBJ1-4
d_gene: .
v_gene: TRBV5-6

CDR3aa: CAISEATGGGTDTQYF
CDR3nt: TGTGCCATCAGTGAGGCGACAGGGGGCGGGACAGATACGCAGTATTTT
abundance: .
j_gene: TRBJ2-3
d_gene: TRBD1
v_gene: TRBV10-3

CDR3aa: CASSLRGQGAGGYTF
CDR3nt: TGCGCCAGCAGCCTTCGCGGGCAGGGGGCTGGTGGCTACACCTTC
abundance: .
j_gene: TRBJ1-2
d_gene: TRBD1
v_gene: TRBV4-1

CDR3aa: CASSLSSGATAKNIQYF
CDR3nt: TGTGCCAGCAGCTTAAGTAGCGGGGCTACAGCCAAAAACATTCAGTACTTC
abundance: .
j_gene: TRBJ2-4
d_gene: TRBD2
v_gene: TRBV7-2

CDR3aa: CASSTATEAFF
CDR3nt: TGTGCCAGCAGTACGGCTACTGAAGCTTTCTTT
abundance: .
j_gene: TRBJ1-1
d_gene: .
v_gene: TRBV27

CDR3aa: CASSWDRYGHTF
CDR3nt: TGTGCCAGTAGTTGGGACCGCTATGGCCACACCTTC
abundance: .
j_gene: TRBJ1-2
d_gene: .
v_gene: TRBV19

CDR3aa: CASRPRAYEQYF
CDR3nt: TGTGCAAGTCGCCCCCGGGCCTACGAGCAGTACTTC
abundance: .
j_gene: TRBJ2-7
d_gene: .
v_gene: TRBV12-2

CDR3aa: CASRRQNTEAFF
CDR3nt: TGTGCCAGCAGACGTCAGAACACTGAAGCTTTCTTT
abundance: .
j_gene: TRBJ1-1
d_gene: .
v_gene: TRBV12-3/TRBV12-4

CDR3aa: CASTFYSTNEKLFF
CDR3nt: TGTGCCAGCACCTTCTACTCAACTAATGAAAAACTGTTTTTT
abundance: .
j_gene: TRBJ1-4
d_gene: .
v_gene: TRBV27